What follows describes a single TCR beta chain. Its antigen is unidentified. Looked up from germline, CDR1 is SGHRS and CDR2 is YFSETQ. Trimming cost V 3 bases and J 2 bases, with 11 bases left between them. CDR3 length equals 14 residues. TCRdb ran MiXCR on the 5' RACE reads and lists one entry per CDR3 protein. This table holds around 150,000 distinct CDR3 sequences, roughly 6.6% found once. These data originate in a study of CD8 T cells in ankylosing spondylitis. Study-level findings and limits: Clones linked to disease were reported to show significant enrichment in matched ankylosing spondylitis synovial fluid. A motif of 7 to 9 highly homologous TCR beta variants was seen as apparently characteristic of ankylosing spondylitis blood. Some motif variants had been reported before (in reactive arthritis synovial fluid and blood). Relatively rare in peripheral blood, disease-linked clones were also CD8+.

The chain couples TRBV5-1 to TRBJ2-5; possible D gene TRBD1, 6 bases. Sequencing used blood, either unsorted or a sorted T cell fraction (not recorded which). The TCR sequence derives from a female donor with ankylosing spondylitis or in good health (not recorded which). CDR3 sequence reads: CASSSGQKQETQYF. The CDR3 DNA follows: TGCGCCAGCAGCTCCGGACAGAAGCAAGAGACCCAGTACTTC.